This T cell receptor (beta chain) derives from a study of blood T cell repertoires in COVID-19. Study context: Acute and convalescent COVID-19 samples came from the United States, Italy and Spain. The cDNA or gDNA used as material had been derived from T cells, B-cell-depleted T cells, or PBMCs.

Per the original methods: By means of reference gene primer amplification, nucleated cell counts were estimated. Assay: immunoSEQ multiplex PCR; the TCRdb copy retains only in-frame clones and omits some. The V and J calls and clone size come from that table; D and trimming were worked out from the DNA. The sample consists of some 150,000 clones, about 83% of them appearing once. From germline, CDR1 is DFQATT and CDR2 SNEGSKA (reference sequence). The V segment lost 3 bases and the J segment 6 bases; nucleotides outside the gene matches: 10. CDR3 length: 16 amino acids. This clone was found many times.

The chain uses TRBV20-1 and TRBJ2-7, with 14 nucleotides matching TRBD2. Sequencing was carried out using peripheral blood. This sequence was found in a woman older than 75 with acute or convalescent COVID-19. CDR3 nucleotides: TGCAGTGCTAGTGAGACTAGCGGGAGGGCCAACGGCGAGCAGTACTTC. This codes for CSASETSGRANGEQYF.